This record concerns one T cell receptor beta chain sequence. The antigen is unknown. Clones were sequenced by immunoSEQ multiplex PCR, and TCRdb holds only the in-frame ones, with some missing. The repertoire has 53,000 or so clones, approximately 93% of them found once; the top ten carry just under 20%. This record comes from a study of T cells in localized non-small cell lung cancer. Study-wide findings and caveats: Investigators sequenced only a single tumor region, leaving heterogeneity possible. Uninvolved adjacent lung showed higher T cell clonality than tumor.

This receptor was identified in a man aged 40 to 69 with stage I lung adenocarcinoma. The starting material was peripheral blood, obtained before any cancer treatment.

The CDR3 spells CASSLIQGAGDTQYF. The DNA for the CDR3 is TGTGCCAGCAGCTTGATCCAGGGAGCGGGTGATACGCAGTATTTT. The chain carries TRBV5-6 and TRBJ2-3, with TRBD2 as a possible D gene (6 bases). The germline V gene encodes CDR1 SGHDT and CDR2 YYEEEE. Trimming removed 1 base at V and 6 bases at J, with 15 bases between. The CDR3 contains 15 residues.